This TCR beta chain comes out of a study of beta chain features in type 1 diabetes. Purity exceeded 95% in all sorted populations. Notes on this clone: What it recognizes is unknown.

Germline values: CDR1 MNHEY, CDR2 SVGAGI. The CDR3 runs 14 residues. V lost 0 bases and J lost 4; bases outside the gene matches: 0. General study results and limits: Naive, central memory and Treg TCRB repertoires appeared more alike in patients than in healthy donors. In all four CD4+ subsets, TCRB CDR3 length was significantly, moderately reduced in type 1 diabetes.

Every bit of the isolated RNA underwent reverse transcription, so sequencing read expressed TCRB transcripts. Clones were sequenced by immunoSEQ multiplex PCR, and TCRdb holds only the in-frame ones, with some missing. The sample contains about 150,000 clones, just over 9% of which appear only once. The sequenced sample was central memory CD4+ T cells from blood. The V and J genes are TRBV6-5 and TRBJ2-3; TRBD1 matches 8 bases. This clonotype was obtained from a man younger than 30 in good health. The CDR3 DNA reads TGTGCCAGCAGTTACTCGACAGGGGCAGATACGCAGTATTTT. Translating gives CASSYSTGADTQYF.